The source of this T cell receptor (beta chain) is a study of neurological immune-mediated disorders. Healthy controls consisted of blood bank volunteers in Maryland, USA. A 10-nucleotide random UMI tagged transcripts in template-switch 5'RACE cDNA synthesis. TCRdb called the 5' RACE reads again in MiXCR, with one record for every CDR3 protein. The table records 75,000 to 95,000 distinct CDR3 sequences, 17% of them present only once. Unmatched junction bases numbered 1, after V lost 1 base and J lost 9 bases. This CDR3 has 13 residues. Germline V lookup: CDR1 LGHNA, CDR2 YSLEER. General study points: None of the CDR3 amino acid sequences found in expanded clones was shared across subjects. This suggests that the TCR-beta repertoires were private in all groups.

This clonotype came up many times. Its antigen is unidentified. This rearrangement joins TRBV4-3 to TRBJ2-4; 9 bases map to TRBD1. The sample comprised PBMCs. The clonotype originates from a woman aged 40 to 50 in good health. The CDR3 loop reads CASSQVDRGIQYF. CDR3 bases: TGCGCCAGCAGCCAAGTGGACAGGGGCATTCAGTACTTC.